The 26 T cell receptor beta chains in this list originate from one sample, sequenced in a study of cytomegalovirus exposure and HLA in healthy donors. PCR was performed using 60 Vbeta and 13 Jbeta primers. Profiled with immunoSEQ multiplex PCR; TCRdb holds only in-frame clones, not every one. The table for this sample gives over 150,000 clones. Sequencing was performed on PBMCs. These receptors came from a boy aged 10-17 years in good health and CMV-seronegative.

The rearrangement links TRBV5-1 to TRBJ2-3; 15 bases map to TRBD2. There are 16 residues in the CDR3. Germline loops: CDR1 SGHRS, CDR2 YFSETQ. The junction had 4 bases not matched to a gene; V was cut back by 2 bases and J by 6 bases. CDR3 amino acids: CASSFGLAGGPDTQYF. The CDR3 region has the DNA TGCGCCAGCAGCTTTGGACTAGCGGGGGGGCCGGATACGCAGTATTTT.

The chain employs TRBV6-5 and TRBJ2-5; 12 bases line up with TRBD2. J gave up 5 bases and V 7 bases, and 8 bases lay outside the gene matches. The CDR3 loop spans 15 amino acids. Germline V gene sequence: CDR1 MNHEY, CDR2 SVGAGI. CDR3 residues: CASKRTSGMSETQYF. DNA of the CDR3: TGTGCCAGCAAACGGACTAGCGGGATGTCGGAGACCCAGTACTTC.

V gene TRBV28 combines with J gene TRBJ2-3; D uncertain. This CDR3 has 14 amino acids. Germline lookup yields CDR1 MDHEN and CDR2 SYDVKM. The ends were cut back, 2 bases at V and 9 bases at J, with 15 bases in the middle. As DNA, the CDR3 is TGTGCCAGCAGTTTAACGCAGTCACAGCTAACGCAGTATTTT. Translating gives CASSLTQSQLTQYF.

The genes are TRBV19 and TRBJ2-1; 12 positions match TRBD2. J lost 5 bases, V lost 7 bases, and 6 bases had no gene match. The germline gives CDR1 LNHDA, CDR2 SQIVND (reference sequence). The CDR3 covers 15 residues. For the CDR3, the DNA is TGTGCCAGTACCATACTAGCGGGAGGAGACAATGAGCAGTTCTTC. Translation: CASTILAGGDNEQFF.

The chain is built from TRBV7-2 and TRBJ1-6; no firm D call. CDR1 is SGHTA, CDR2 FQGNSA, per germline. The CDR3 has 13 residues. Trimming took off 1 base at V and 10 bases at J, with 8 bases between the two ends. The CDR3 loop is CASSLESLSPLHF. DNA for the CDR3: TGTGCCAGCAGCTTAGAATCCTTGTCACCCCTCCACTTT.

DNA for the CDR3: TGTGCCAGCAGTAGGACAGAGTCCTCCTACGAGCAGTACTTC. Amino acids: CASSRTESSYEQYF. J is TRBJ2-7 and V is TRBV5-4; TRBD1 is a possible D gene (6 bases). Looked up from germline, CDR1 is SGHNT and CDR2 is YYREEE (reference sequence). V lost 5 bases, J lost 0 bases, and 12 bases lay in between. The CDR3 has 14 residues.

This chain connects TRBV7-5 to TRBJ2-1; the table's D call, TRBD2, has no DNA check behind it. TRBV7-5 counts as a pseudogene. The CDR3 consists of 17 residues. CDR3 sequence: CVRSLGGVSSSYNEQFF. Here the CDR3 DNA reads TGTGTCAGAAGCTTAGGGGGAGTTTCCAGCTCCTACAATGAGCAGTTCTTC.

The chain recombines TRBV28 with TRBJ1-3; 9 bases are shared with TRBD1. J was trimmed by 2 bases and V by 6 bases; bases with no gene match: 5. The length of the CDR3 is 15 residues. The germline V gene has CDR1 MDHEN and CDR2 SYDVKM. In DNA form, the CDR3 reads TGTGCCAGCAGGAACACAGGGGGCACTGGAAACACCATATATTTT. Translation gives CASRNTGGTGNTIYF.

This chain uses TRBV5-5 with TRBJ2-7; no clear D gene. Trimming took off 0 bases at V and 5 bases at J, with 18 bases between the two ends. The CDR3 covers 16 residues. In germline, CDR1 is SGHKS, CDR2 YYEKEE (reference sequence). CDR3 nucleotide sequence: TGTGCCAGCAGCTTGGCCGTGCGGCAACGAACCGACGAGCAGTACTTC. It encodes CASSLAVRQRTDEQYF.

This chain connects TRBV6-1 to TRBJ2-5, with a tentative D call TRBD1 (5 bases). Trimming stripped 10 bases from V and 5 bases from J, with 17 bases between. This CDR3 spans 13 amino acids. The V gene's germline CDR1 is MNHNS and CDR2 SASEGT. DNA of the CDR3: TGTGCCACCTTACAAGGGGTATATGAGACCCAGTACTTC. This sequence encodes CATLQGVYETQYF.

The gene calls are TRBV19 and TRBJ1-2, with unresolved D. This CDR3 contains 12 residues. V gave up 6 bases and J gave up 8 bases, with 13 bases separating them. Germline values: CDR1 LNHDA, CDR2 SQIVND (reference sequence). The CDR3 sequence is CASSPDSGGYTF. The CDR3 DNA reads TGTGCCAGTAGCCCAGACTCGGGGGGCTACACCTTC. The full variable domain, its missing parts supplied by reference TRBV19 and TRBJ1-2, is DGGITQSPKYLFRKEGQNVTLSCEQNLNHDAMYWYRQDPGQGLRLIYYSQIVNDFQKGDIAEGYSVSREKKESFPLTVTSAQKNPTAFYLCASSPDSGGYTFGSGTRLTVV.

The V call is TRBV5-1, the J call TRBJ1-2, with a weak D call TRBD1 (5 bases). Trimming cost V 1 base and J 8 bases, with 24 bases left between them. Germline CDR1 SGHRS, CDR2 YFSETQ. This CDR3 region has 17 residues. CDR3 sequence (DNA): TGCGCCAGCAGCTTGCTCTCCAGGGATGGATTGGCGGGAGGCTACACCTTC. Residues: CASSLLSRDGLAGGYTF.

The V call is TRBV19, the J call TRBJ1-1, with TRBD1 matching over 10 bases. There are 17 residues in the CDR3. After removal of 6 bases from V and 1 base from J, the junction contained 11 bases not matched to a gene. In germline, CDR1 is LNHDA, CDR2 SQIVND (reference sequence). CDR3 sequence reads: CASSLKPGQGTNTEAFF. In nucleotides, the CDR3 is TGTGCCAGTAGCTTAAAACCGGGACAGGGGACGAACACTGAAGCTTTCTTT.

The chain links TRBV7-2 to TRBJ2-1; TRBD2 agrees at 8 bases. Looked up from germline, CDR1 is SGHTA and CDR2 is FQGNSA. The CDR3 covers 16 residues. The trim removed 2 bases at V and 5 bases at J, leaving 8 bases unmatched. CDR3 loop: CASSLSFWTSNNEQFF. The DNA of the CDR3 is TGTGCCAGCAGCTTAAGTTTTTGGACTAGCAACAATGAGCAGTTCTTC.

The V gene is TRBV6-5, the J gene TRBJ2-7, with 7 bases lining up with TRBD2. Germline CDR1 is MNHEY and CDR2 is SVGAGI. The CDR3 contains 14 residues. V was clipped by 8 bases and J by 2 bases; unmatched bases: 9. The CDR3 DNA reads as TGTGCCAGCGGGAGGGGAGGAAATGCCTACGAGCAGTACTTC. Translated: CASGRGGNAYEQYF.

The chain employs TRBV4-2 and TRBJ2-7; 7 nucleotides agree with TRBD2. Germline CDR1 LGHNA, CDR2 YNFKEQ. Trimming took 4 bases from V and 1 from J; bases not matched to a gene: 7. The CDR3 is 15 residues long. The DNA for the CDR3 is TGTGCCAGCAGCCCCAGACTAGCCCTATCCTACGAGCAGTACTTC. Its translation is CASSPRLALSYEQYF.

With regard to this clone: This CDR3 is missing its conserved last phenylalanine or tryptophan, likely due to a read error. The chain links TRBV11-2 to TRBJ1-1; D is unresolved. Germline V gene lookup returns CDR1 SGHAT and CDR2 FQNNGV. V shed 0 bases and J shed 0 bases, with 14 bases lying between them. The CDR3 runs 17 residues. CDR3 in amino acids: CASSLDPGPGVNTEAFL. As DNA, the CDR3 is TGTGCCAGCAGCTTAGATCCTGGGCCAGGCGTGAACACTGAAGCTTTCCTT.

The J gene is TRBJ1-6, the V gene TRBV30; a weak D match, TRBD1 (6 bases). This CDR3 contains 13 residues. V was trimmed by 1 base and J by 10 bases, leaving 11 bases between them. CDR1 is GTSNPN and CDR2 is SVGIG in the germline V gene (reference sequence). The CDR3 sequence is CAWSGQEYSPLHF. As DNA, the CDR3 is TGTGCCTGGAGTGGACAGGAGTACTCACCCCTCCACTTT.

The chain is built from TRBV30 and TRBJ1-1, with 7 bases identical to TRBD1. Germline V CDR1 and CDR2: GTSNPN, SVGIG (reference sequence). This CDR3 is built from 15 residues. V shed 3 bases and J 4 bases; nucleotides not matched to a gene: 11. CDR3 sequence reads: CAWSHGRGGPTEAFF. The DNA for the CDR3 is TGTGCCTGGAGCCACGGCAGAGGGGGCCCCACTGAAGCTTTCTTT.

The CDR3 protein is CASSPTTGAVGEQYF. DNA for the CDR3: TGTGCCAGCAGTCCGACGACAGGGGCAGTGGGCGAGCAGTACTTC. The chain carries TRBV6-5 and TRBJ2-7, with 8 bases fitting TRBD1. V trimming: 5 bases; J trimming: 6 bases; junction bases outside the gene matches: 12. The CDR3 consists of 15 residues. CDR1 and CDR2 from the germline V gene are MNHEY and SVGAGI.

The chain uses TRBV6-9 and TRBJ2-5; 8 positions agree with TRBD2. Near its end, the DNA agrees better with TRBJ2-7, so the J call may be wrong. From germline, CDR1 is MNHGY and CDR2 SVAAGI. This CDR3 is built from 15 residues. The chain's CDR3 is CASSYSGGAVYEQYF. For the CDR3, the DNA is TGTGCCAGCAGTTATTCCGGGGGGGCCGTCTACGAGCAGTACTTC.

The CDR3 here is CASSLRSGRSHSEQYF. In DNA, the CDR3 is TGTGCCAGCAGCCTCCGATCTGGAAGATCCCACAGCGAGCAGTACTTC. The rearrangement uses TRBV7-2 and TRBJ2-7; D gene uncertain. Trimming cost V 5 bases and J 6 bases, with 23 bases left between them. The CDR3 is made up of 16 amino acids. Germline V gene data show CDR1 as SGHTA and CDR2 as FQGNSA.

The chain couples TRBV2 to TRBJ1-2; D is unclear. The CDR3 spans 13 residues. Trimming shortened V by 5 bases and J by 2 bases, and 9 bases separated the two germline ends. Germline loops: CDR1 SNHLY, CDR2 FYNNEI. For the CDR3, the DNA is TGTGCCAGCAGTTTGGGCTTCAACTATGGCTACACCTTC. Translated, it gives CASSLGFNYGYTF.

This chain joins TRBV25-1 and TRBJ1-1, with TRBD1 matching 7 bases. V dropped 4 bases and J dropped 10; count of bases not matched to a gene: 12. The length of the CDR3 is 14 residues. Germline V gives CDR1 MGHDK, CDR2 SYGVNS. CDR3 sequence: CASSASLTTGRAFF. In DNA, the CDR3 is TGTGCCAGCAGTGCCTCCCTAACGACAGGGAGAGCTTTCTTT. The full variable domain, its missing parts supplied by reference TRBV25-1 and TRBJ1-1, is EADIYQTPRYLVIGTGKKITLECSQTMGHDKMYWYQQDPGMELHLIHYSYGVNSTEKGDLSSESTVSRIRTEHFPLTLESARPSHTSQYLCASSASLTTGRAFFGQGTRLTVV.

This chain uses TRBV2 with TRBJ1-6; D gene ambiguous. The CDR3 covers 14 residues. CDR1 and CDR2 from the germline V gene are SNHLY and FYNNEI. With 5 bases removed from V and 0 bases from J, the gap between germline ends came to 5 bases. The CDR3 sequence: CASSQASYNSPLHF. CDR3 bases: TGTGCCAGCAGTCAGGCCTCCTATAATTCACCCCTCCACTTT.

The chain links TRBV28 to TRBJ2-6; 8 bases map to TRBD1. CDR3 length: 15 residues. Looked up from germline, CDR1 is MDHEN and CDR2 is SYDVKM. V gave up 5 bases and J gave up 2 bases; unmatched junction bases: 2. The CDR3 nucleotides read TGTGCCAGCAGTATACAGGGGGCTGGGGCCAACGTCCTGACTTTC. This codes for CASSIQGAGANVLTF.